A selection of T cell receptor beta chains follows, all from one sample in a study of T-cell memory formation after mild COVID-19. TCRdb re-derived calls from the 5' RACE reads in MiXCR, one entry per CDR3 protein. This table has some 340,000 distinct CDR3 sequences, around 13% appearing once. What was sequenced was PBMCs or a T cell subset sorted from them (not recorded which). These receptors all come from a man between 18 and 35 years old who had mild COVID-19 (a few samples of this study predate the infection). Cell type and time point are not known. Both conserved end residues are part of each CDR3. The order of the fields is J gene, D gene, V gene, clone size, CDR3 DNA, CDR3 protein. D genes are given only for firm matches. Size is omitted from some rows. Given values are once, few, many or a class for expanded clones.

TRBJ1-1	.	TRBV12-3/TRBV12-4	few	TGTGCCAGCAGTCCCACGACGGGTGAAGCTTTCTTT	CASSPTTGEAFF
TRBJ1-2	.	TRBV18	few	TGTGCCAGCTCACCAGGTCAAGGTCAGGGAGTGATCTATGGCTACACCTTC	CASSPGQGQGVIYGYTF
TRBJ2-3	.	TRBV6-6	.	TGTGCCAGCAGTTACCTTGAGGGCACAGATACGCAGTATTTT	CASSYLEGTDTQYF
TRBJ2-5	TRBD1	TRBV12-3/TRBV12-4	.	TGTGCCAGCAGTTTAGGACAGGGCACATGGGAGACCCAGTACTTC	CASSLGQGTWETQYF
TRBJ2-5	.	TRBV5-5	.	TGTGCCAGCAGTCCCGGAGGGGTGGAAGAGACCCAGTACTTC	CASSPGGVEETQYF
TRBJ2-2	TRBD1	TRBV25-1	many	TGTGCCAGCAGTGAACAGGGGGCCGGGGAGCTGTTTTTT	CASSEQGAGELFF
TRBJ2-3	TRBD2	TRBV7-2	.	TGTGCCAGCAGCTTAGATCGCCTGCGGGGGGCCCCAGATACGCAGTATTTT	CASSLDRLRGAPDTQYF
TRBJ1-4	.	TRBV20-1	.	TGCAGTGCTAGGGGGGCAGATGAAAAACTGTTTTTT	CSARGADEKLFF
TRBJ2-3	.	TRBV30	many	TGTGCCTGGGGGGGAAGCACAGATACGCAGTATTTT	CAWGGSTDTQYF
TRBJ1-1	.	TRBV27	.	TGTGCCAGCAGTCCATCACAGTTGAACACTGAAGCTTTCTTT	CASSPSQLNTEAFF
TRBJ1-2	.	TRBV7-2	.	TGTGCCAGCAGCTTAGAAGTGGGCCCGGCCTTC	CASSLEVGPAF
TRBJ2-2	.	TRBV7-8	many	TGTGCCAGCAGCTGGGAAGCTTTGGGGCAGCTGTTTTTT	CASSWEALGQLFF
TRBJ1-3	.	TRBV2	.	TGTGCCAGCGGACGCGAGAGCTCTGGAAACACCATATATTTT	CASGRESSGNTIYF
TRBJ2-1	TRBD2	TRBV15	few	TGTGCCACCAGCAGAGATCAACCGGGGGGGCCTGGAGAGCAGTTCTTC	CATSRDQPGGPGEQFF
TRBJ1-1	.	TRBV2	few	TGTGCCAGCAGTAGCAGGGTGTCGAACACTGAAGCTTTCTTT	CASSSRVSNTEAFF
TRBJ2-3	.	TRBV7-8	.	TGTGCCAGCAGCTTTGGGGCCGCGGCTCCTTACACAGATACGCAGTATTTT	CASSFGAAAPYTDTQYF
TRBJ2-7	.	TRBV5-6	.	TGTGCCAGCAGTAGCCGGCTCCCCGAGCAGTACTTC	CASSSRLPEQYF
TRBJ1-1	.	TRBV27	.	TGTGCCAGCAGTGTATACAGCCAAAACACTGAAGCTTTCTTT	CASSVYSQNTEAFF
TRBJ1-2	.	TRBV4-3	.	TGCGCCAGCAGCCAAGTCGCGGGGAGCGCTAACTATGGCTACACCTTC	CASSQVAGSANYGYTF
TRBJ1-3	TRBD1	TRBV15	few	TGTGCCACCAGCAGAGTTACAGGGGCAGGAAACACCATATATTTT	CATSRVTGAGNTIYF
TRBJ2-7	.	TRBV12-3/TRBV12-4	few	TGTGCCAGCAGTCACTCCCCGGGGGTGATCTACGAGCAGTACTTC	CASSHSPGVIYEQYF
TRBJ2-1	.	TRBV27	.	TGTGCCAGCAGTTGGGGTCTCTACTACAATGAGCAGTTCTTC	CASSWGLYYNEQFF
TRBJ1-5	.	TRBV5-1	few	TGCGCCAGCAGCCTCCAGGCCGGCAATCAGCCCCAGCATTTT	CASSLQAGNQPQHF
TRBJ1-6	.	TRBV5-1	.	TGCGCCAGCAGCTTTCTTACTGGACAGTCTCGTCCCCTCCACTTT	CASSFLTGQSRPLHF
TRBJ1-1	.	TRBV7-9	.	TGTGCCAGCAGCATCCATGACAGGAACACTGAAGCTTTCTTT	CASSIHDRNTEAFF
TRBJ1-2	.	TRBV25-1	once	TGTGCCAGCAGTGAGCCGGCCAACTATGGCTACACCTTC	CASSEPANYGYTF
TRBJ1-1	.	TRBV27	.	TGTGCCAGCAGTTTTGGGAGGGTGGGAGACAACACTGAAGCTTTCTTT	CASSFGRVGDNTEAFF
TRBJ2-7	.	TRBV5-1	.	TGCGCCAGCAGCTTGCGGGCAGGGTCGTCCTACGAGCAGTACTTC	CASSLRAGSSYEQYF
TRBJ1-5	TRBD1	TRBV20-1	.	TGCAGTGCATCGACAGGGGATCATCAGCCCCAGCATTTT	CSASTGDHQPQHF
TRBJ2-7	TRBD1	TRBV20-1	.	TGCAGTGCCAACCCCGGGACAGGGTACGAGCAGTACTTC	CSANPGTGYEQYF
TRBJ1-2	.	TRBV29-1	.	TGCAGCGTTGAATACCAGGCATATGGCTACACCTTC	CSVEYQAYGYTF
TRBJ1-6	.	TRBV6-6	few	TGTGCCAGCAGTTCCTCTACGTATTCACCCCTCCACTTT	CASSSSTYSPLHF
TRBJ1-5	.	TRBV20-1	few	TGCAGTGCTATGGAGTGGTCGGGGCCCCAGCATTTT	CSAMEWSGPQHF
TRBJ1-6	.	TRBV27	.	TGTGCCAGCAGTAACAGGGTCTATTCACCCCTCCACTTT	CASSNRVYSPLHF
TRBJ2-1	.	TRBV7-6	large	TGTGCCAGCAGCCCTGGGTATGAGCAGTTCTTC	CASSPGYEQFF
TRBJ1-5	.	TRBV6-5	few	TGTGCCAGCGGACAGAAGGAATGGCAGCCCCAGCATTTT	CASGQKEWQPQHF
TRBJ2-7	TRBD2	TRBV4-2	few	TGTGCCAGCAGCCGGGGACTAGCGGGGGGTCCACAAGACTACGAGCAGTACTTC	CASSRGLAGGPQDYEQYF